The clone carrying this T cell receptor beta chain was detected only once. A CD45RA-negative memory subset and a CD45RA+ naive subset were separated from the CD4+ cells. Sorted-subset replicate PCRs used approximately 200 ng of genomic DNA. This amount corresponded to 30,000 to 35,000 T cell genomes. Measured with immunoSEQ multiplex PCR; TCRdb has only the in-frame clones, and not every one. The repertoire holds under 1,900,000 clones, with about 98.5% as singletons. This sample was taken from a study of shared clonotypes between healthy human individuals. Germline CDR1 is SGDLS and CDR2 is YYNGEE. The length of the CDR3 is 15 residues. The V gene lost 3 bases and the J gene lost 1 base, with 12 bases spanning the gap.

The receptor's source is a man aged 30 to 45 in good health. The sample comprised naive CD4+ T cells sorted from blood. Subset in this sample: CD45RA+ positively selected. The rearrangement uses TRBV9 and TRBJ2-3, with D possibly called TRBD1 or TRBD2 (5 bases each). This CDR3 reads CASSGPGPRTDTQYF. CDR3 in DNA: TGTGCCAGCAGCGGGCCGGGGCCACGCACAGATACGCAGTATTTT.